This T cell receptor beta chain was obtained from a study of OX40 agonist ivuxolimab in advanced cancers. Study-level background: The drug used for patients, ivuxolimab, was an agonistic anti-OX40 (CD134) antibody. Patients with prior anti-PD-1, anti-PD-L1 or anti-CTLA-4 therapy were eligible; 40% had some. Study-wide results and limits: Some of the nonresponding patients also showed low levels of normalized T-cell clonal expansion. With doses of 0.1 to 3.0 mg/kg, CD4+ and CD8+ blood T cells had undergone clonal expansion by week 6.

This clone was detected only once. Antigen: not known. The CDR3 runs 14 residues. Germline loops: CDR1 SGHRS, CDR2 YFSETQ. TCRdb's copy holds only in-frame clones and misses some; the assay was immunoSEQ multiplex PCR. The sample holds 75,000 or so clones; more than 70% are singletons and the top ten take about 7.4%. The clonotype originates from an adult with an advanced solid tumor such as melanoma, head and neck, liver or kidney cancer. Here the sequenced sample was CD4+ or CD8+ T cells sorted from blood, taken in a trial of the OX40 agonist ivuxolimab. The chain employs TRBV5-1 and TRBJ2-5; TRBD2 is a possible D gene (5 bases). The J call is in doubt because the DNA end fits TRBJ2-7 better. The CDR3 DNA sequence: TGCGCCAGCACCCAGGACTCCCCAGAGTACGAGCAGTACTTC. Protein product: CASTQDSPEYEQYF.